The 28 T cell receptor beta chains presented below share a single source sample, sequenced in a study of cytomegalovirus exposure and HLA in healthy donors. Primers for the PCR totalled 60 Vbeta and 13 Jbeta. Assay: immunoSEQ multiplex PCR; the TCRdb copy retains only in-frame clones and omits some. The data hold under 250,000 clones, with around four fifths observed a single time. Sequencing was carried out using PBMCs. The receptors originated from a male donor in good health and CMV-seronegative.

The CDR3 here is CASILGQGTETQYF. The CDR3 DNA is TGCGCCAGCATCCTCGGACAGGGGACGGAGACCCAGTACTTC. The J gene is TRBJ2-5, the V gene TRBV23-1; 9 bases fit TRBD1. TRBV23-1 is annotated as an ORF whose role is uncertain. The V segment lost 7 bases and the J segment 5 bases; nucleotides outside the gene matches: 8. The CDR3 spans 14 residues.

This clone was seen just once. The rearrangement uses TRBV10-3 and TRBJ2-3, with TRBD2 matching 12 bases. The CDR3 is 17 amino acids. Germline V lookup: CDR1 ENHRY, CDR2 SYGVKD. V was clipped by 4 bases and J by 3 bases; unmatched bases: 8. Here the CDR3 DNA reads TGTGCCATCAGTGGGGGGACTAGCGGGTGTTTGACAGATACGCAGTATTTT. Translated, it gives CAISGGTSGCLTDTQYF.

The chain uses TRBV6-4 and TRBJ1-2, with 7 bases identical to TRBD1. The CDR3 consists of 15 residues. V lost 5 bases, J lost 2 bases, and 8 bases stayed unmatched. From germline, CDR1 is MRHNA and CDR2 SNTAGT. CDR3 sequence (DNA): TGTGCCAGCAGTAAACACAGGGGCTTGAACTATGGCTACACCTTC. It encodes CASSKHRGLNYGYTF.

The J gene is TRBJ1-2, the V gene TRBV6-6; 10 bases are a match to TRBD1. J was trimmed by 4 bases and V by 2 bases; bases with no gene match: 4. CDR3 size: 15 residues. From germline, CDR1 is MNHNY and CDR2 SVGAGI (reference sequence). This CDR3 is CASSYGTGDLYGYTF. In nucleotides, the CDR3 is TGTGCCAGCAGTTACGGGACAGGGGATCTCTATGGCTACACCTTC.

In its sample, this clone was seen once. The chain recombines TRBV28 with TRBJ2-5; 7 positions agree with TRBD1. The end of the DNA aligns better with TRBJ2-7, so the J call may be wrong. Germline loops: CDR1 MDHEN, CDR2 SYDVKM. The CDR3 is 15 residues long. CDR3: CASSPTQGGSYEQYF. The CDR3 region has the DNA TGTGCCAGCAGCCCTACCCAAGGGGGCAGCTACGAGCAGTACTTC.

V is TRBV28 and J is TRBJ2-5, with 8 bases matching TRBD1. Germline loops: CDR1 MDHEN, CDR2 SYDVKM. The trim removed 3 bases at V and 2 bases at J, leaving 5 bases unmatched. This CDR3 comprises 15 residues. Written as DNA, the CDR3 is TGTGCCAGCAGTTTTTTCGGACAGGGACAAGAGACCCAGTACTTC. It encodes CASSFFGQGQETQYF.

The chain has TRBV30 and TRBJ2-2; TRBD2 is a possible D gene (6 bases). V lost 7 bases, J lost 1 base, and 16 bases lay in between. This CDR3 has 15 amino acids. Germline V lookup: CDR1 GTSNPN, CDR2 SVGIG (reference sequence). The CDR3 reads CASTGLGLNTGELFF. The DNA of the CDR3 is TGTGCCTCCACGGGGCTGGGACTGAACACCGGGGAGCTGTTTTTT.

This clone was seen more than once but under ten times. This rearrangement joins TRBV5-1 to TRBJ2-7; 7 bases are a match to TRBD1. Germline V gene lookup returns CDR1 SGHRS and CDR2 YFSETQ. This CDR3 region has 14 residues. Trimming took 4 bases from V and 4 from J; bases not matched to a gene: 8. Here the CDR3 reads CASSPQGRFYEQYF. CDR3 coding DNA: TGCGCCAGCAGCCCACAGGGGCGTTTTTACGAGCAGTACTTC.

The V gene is TRBV7-2, the J gene TRBJ2-7; TRBD1 matches at 8 bases. The V and J ends lost 1 base and 4 bases, in that order; junction bases with no gene match: 0. The germline gives CDR1 SGHTA, CDR2 FQGNSA. CDR3 length: 13 residues. CDR3 in DNA: TGTGCCAGCAGCTTAGACAGGGGGTACGAGCAGTACTTC. Translation gives CASSLDRGYEQYF.

The chain links TRBV19 to TRBJ2-3; 7 bases align to TRBD2. Germline loops: CDR1 LNHDA, CDR2 SQIVND (reference sequence). The ends lost 5 bases at V and 2 bases at J; junction bases unmatched: 10. CDR3 length: 16 amino acids. The CDR3 coding sequence is TGTGCCAGTAGTGCTCCGGAGCGGGGATTCACAGATACGCAGTATTTT. Translation gives CASSAPERGFTDTQYF.

This chain connects TRBV15 to TRBJ1-5; TRBD1 matches at 7 bases. The CDR3 runs to 16 residues. From germline, CDR1 is LNHNV and CDR2 YYDKDF (reference sequence). V was pared by 5 bases and J by 2 bases, with 9 bases of the junction left unmatched. CDR3 DNA: TGTGCCACCAGCGGACGAGGGGGCACTGGCAATCAGCCCCAGCATTTT. It encodes CATSGRGGTGNQPQHF.

V and J are TRBV5-6 and TRBJ1-2; TRBD1 matches 7 bases. Per the germline V gene, CDR1 is SGHDT and CDR2 is YYEEEE. With V trimmed by 4 bases and J by 8 bases, 17 bases remained unmatched. There are 16 residues in the CDR3. The DNA of the CDR3 is TGTGCCAGCAGCAACGGGAGAGAAGGGGGCTTGGGGGGCTACACCTTC. Translated: CASSNGREGGLGGYTF.

The gene calls are TRBV14 and TRBJ1-1, with no clear D. The germline gives CDR1 SGHDN, CDR2 FVKESK. V was shortened by 4 bases and J by 3 bases, with 9 bases between the two germline ends. This CDR3 has 13 residues. The CDR3 sequence: CASSPGVYTEAFF. The CDR3 nucleotides read TGTGCCAGCAGCCCCGGGGTGTACACTGAAGCTTTCTTT.

The J gene is TRBJ1-5, the V gene TRBV28; TRBD1 might be the D (5 bases). The V and J ends lost 11 bases and 7 bases respectively, with 15 bases between them. Germline V CDR1 and CDR2: MDHEN, SYDVKM. The CDR3 sequence is 12 residues long. CDR3 DNA sequence: TGTGCCGGCTCGGAATGGGGCCAGCCCCAGCATTTT. It encodes CAGSEWGQPQHF.

The genes are TRBV14 and TRBJ1-2; D might be TRBD1 (6 bases). V lost 4 bases to trimming and J lost 4 bases, with 19 bases between them. Germline V gene sequence: CDR1 SGHDN, CDR2 FVKESK. CDR3 size: 16 residues. CDR3 loop: CASSPRFMDSFYGYTF. The CDR3 DNA reads TGTGCCAGCAGCCCCCGTTTTATGGACAGCTTCTATGGCTACACCTTC.

V usage is TRBV6-1 and J usage is TRBJ1-4; a weak D match, TRBD1 (5 bases). The germline CDR1 and CDR2 sequences are MNHNS and SASEGT. Trimming stripped 0 bases from V and 8 bases from J, with 10 bases between. The CDR3 totals 14 residues. The CDR3 DNA is TGTGCCAGCAGTGAAGCCGGGGGAAGGGAAAAACTGTTTTTT. This gives the protein CASSEAGGREKLFF.

The chain carries TRBV7-3 and TRBJ2-1, with 9 bases fitting TRBD2. From germline, CDR1 is SGHTA and CDR2 FQGTGA. This CDR3 has 15 amino acids. V was clipped by 4 bases and J by 6 bases; unmatched bases: 7. The CDR3 region has the DNA TGTGCCAGCAGCTCACTAGCGGGTCGTTTCAATGAGCAGTTCTTC. Protein product: CASSSLAGRFNEQFF.

This sequence joins TRBV11-2 and TRBJ2-1, with 7 bases fitting TRBD2. The ends lost 1 base at V and 0 bases at J; junction bases unmatched: 9. CDR3 length: 18 amino acids. Germline V gives CDR1 SGHAT, CDR2 FQNNGV. CDR3 loop: CASSLGYSGNPSYNEQFF. The CDR3 DNA is TGTGCCAGCAGCTTAGGATACAGCGGGAACCCCTCCTACAATGAGCAGTTCTTC.

The CDR3 sequence: CASSILGRSTNEQFF. CDR3 in DNA: TGTGCCAGTAGTATTTTAGGGAGATCGACCAATGAGCAGTTCTTC. This chain links TRBV19 with TRBJ2-1; D possibly corresponds to TRBD2 (5 bases). Trimming cost V 3 bases and J 6 bases, with 15 bases left between them. CDR3 length: 15 residues. Germline V gene lookup returns CDR1 LNHDA and CDR2 SQIVND (reference sequence).

In its sample, this clone is medium-sized (0.01 to 0.1%). V is TRBV27 and J is TRBJ2-7, with a possible D match to TRBD1 (6 bases). The ends were cut back, 3 bases at V and 0 bases at J, with 6 bases in the middle. CDR1 is MNHEY, CDR2 SMNVEV, per germline (reference sequence). This CDR3 is built from 13 residues. The CDR3 sequence is CASSLDSSYEQYF. The CDR3 DNA reads TGTGCCAGCAGTTTGGACAGCTCCTACGAGCAGTACTTC.

This chain uses TRBV7-3 with TRBJ2-2; TRBD2 aligns across 10 bases. The CDR3 runs to 16 residues. The germline V gene encodes CDR1 SGHTA and CDR2 FQGTGA. V was pared by 5 bases and J by 2 bases, with 5 bases of the junction left unmatched. CDR3 nucleotides: TGTGCCAGCAGCGCTACTAGCGGGGCCAACACCGGGGAGCTGTTTTTT. Translating it yields CASSATSGANTGELFF.

The chain joins TRBV18 to TRBJ1-2; TRBD1 agrees at 9 bases. CDR3 length: 16 amino acids. Germline V lookup: CDR1 KGHSH, CDR2 LQKENI. V shed 3 bases and J 4 bases; nucleotides not matched to a gene: 9. The CDR3 bases are TGTGCCAGCTCACCCCAAACAGGGGGCGAGGGCTATGGCTACACCTTC. Protein sequence: CASSPQTGGEGYGYTF.

This clone has a single count. The chain has TRBV12-1 and TRBJ2-7; the D call TRBD1 from the table was never checked on the DNA. TRBV12-1 is flagged as a pseudogene. The CDR3 consists of 10 residues. CDR3 sequence reads: CASASYEQYF. The CDR3 nucleotides read TGTGCCAGCGCCAGTTACGAGCAGTACTTC.

The chain uses TRBV27 and TRBJ2-2; 13 bases line up with TRBD2. V shed 7 bases and J 6 bases; nucleotides not matched to a gene: 11. From germline, CDR1 is MNHEY and CDR2 SMNVEV (reference sequence). This CDR3 spans 17 amino acids. The CDR3 DNA reads as TGTGCCAGCACTCGGACTAGCGGGGGAGTTGGGGCCGGGGAGCTGTTTTTT. Its protein is CASTRTSGGVGAGELFF.

The chain combines TRBV19 with TRBJ2-7, with a tentative D call TRBD1 (6 bases). There are 17 residues in the CDR3. CDR1 and CDR2 (germline): LNHDA, SQIVND (reference sequence). V gave up 0 bases and J gave up 1 base, with 16 bases separating them. The CDR3 sequence: CASSIDPLKTGSYEQYF. The CDR3 DNA follows: TGTGCCAGTAGTATAGATCCCCTCAAGACAGGTTCCTACGAGCAGTACTTC.

The chain uses TRBV6-5 and TRBJ1-2; D is unresolved. Trimming removed 6 bases from V and 7 bases from J, with 15 bases in between. The germline V gene has CDR1 MNHEY and CDR2 SVGAGI. This CDR3 comprises 13 residues. CDR3 sequence (DNA): TGTGCCAGCAGACCCTTCCAATCGGGTGGCTACACCTTC. Protein: CASRPFQSGGYTF.

V and J are TRBV28 and TRBJ2-7; TRBD2 matches 7 bases. Per germline, CDR1 MDHEN and CDR2 SYDVKM. V shed 4 bases and J 0 bases; nucleotides not matched to a gene: 12. CDR3 size: 17 residues. For the CDR3, the DNA is TGTGCCAGCAGTTCCCCTTGGGTGGGGGGGAGCTCCTACGAGCAGTACTTC. It translates to CASSSPWVGGSSYEQYF. The variable domain in full, completed from reference TRBV28 and TRBJ2-7, reads DVKVTQSSRYLVKRTGEKVFLECVQDMDHENMFWYRQDPGLGLRLIYFSYDVKMKEKGDIPEGYSVSREKKERFSLILESASTNQTSMYLCASSSPWVGGSSYEQYFGPGTRLTVT.

This chain uses TRBV2 with TRBJ1-4; no firm D call. CDR3 length equals 16 residues. Trimming took off 3 bases at V and 3 bases at J, with 14 bases between the two ends. CDR1 is SNHLY, CDR2 FYNNEI, per germline. In DNA, the CDR3 is TGTGCCAGCAGTGATCCCGGACTGCCCGCTAATGAAAAACTGTTTTTT. Its translation: CASSDPGLPANEKLFF.